Below are 27 T cell receptor beta chains sequenced from a single sample in a study of OX40 agonist ivuxolimab in advanced cancers. This table comes from immunoSEQ multiplex PCR, and its TCRdb copy is limited to in-frame clones, with some not included. Here the sample spans roughly 35,000 clones, roughly four fifths being singletons. Sequencing was performed on CD4+ or CD8+ T cells sorted from blood, taken in a trial of the OX40 agonist ivuxolimab. These receptors all come from an adult with an advanced solid tumor such as melanoma, head and neck, liver or kidney cancer.

This clone was picked up one time. The CDR3 protein is CASNRGQSNQPQHF. The CDR3 DNA reads TGTGCCAGCAACCGGGGACAGTCTAATCAGCCCCAGCATTTT. The rearrangement joins TRBV28 to TRBJ1-5, with 7 positions matching TRBD1. There are 14 residues in the CDR3. The V and J ends lost 7 bases and 4 bases, in that order; junction bases with no gene match: 7. Germline V lookup: CDR1 MDHEN, CDR2 SYDVKM.

Only one count was recorded for this clone. V usage is TRBV11-2 and J usage is TRBJ2-4; 13 bases are a match to TRBD2. With V trimmed by 1 base and J by 0 bases, 6 bases remained unmatched. Germline V CDR1 and CDR2: SGHAT, FQNNGV. The CDR3 has 19 residues. The CDR3, as DNA: TGTGCCAGCAGCTTAGGGGGGACTAGCGGGGCACTAGCCAAAAACATTCAGTACTTC. Protein product: CASSLGGTSGALAKNIQYF.

This rearrangement joins TRBV18 to TRBJ2-7, with 7 bases identical to TRBD1. V dropped 2 bases and J dropped 7; count of bases not matched to a gene: 17. The germline gives CDR1 KGHSH, CDR2 LQKENI. The CDR3 consists of 17 residues. This CDR3 is CASSPSGTASPTVEQYF. In nucleotides, the CDR3 is TGTGCCAGCTCACCATCCGGGACAGCCTCCCCGACAGTGGAGCAGTACTTC.

The J gene is TRBJ2-7, the V gene TRBV14, with D uncertain. Between the trimmed V and J ends, which lost 0 bases and 7 bases, there was a span of 7 bases. Germline V gene data show CDR1 as SGHDN and CDR2 as FVKESK. The CDR3 runs to 12 residues. In nucleotides, the CDR3 is TGTGCCAGCAGCCAAGATTGGGGAGAGCAGTACTTC. It yields the protein CASSQDWGEQYF.

The chain couples TRBV15 to TRBJ2-7; no clear D. From germline, CDR1 is LNHNV and CDR2 YYDKDF (reference sequence). Trimming shortened V by 0 bases and J by 1 base, and 13 bases separated the two germline ends. CDR3 length equals 16 residues. CDR3 DNA: TGTGCCACCAGCAGAGATACCCAAAGAGGTTCCTACGAGCAGTACTTC. This encodes CATSRDTQRGSYEQYF.

This clone was observed a handful of times. The chain uses TRBV7-9 and TRBJ1-1; 8 bases are shared with TRBD1. The CDR3 spans 14 residues. V trimming: 1 base; J trimming: 7 bases; junction bases outside the gene matches: 5. CDR1 and CDR2 (germline): SEHNR, FQNEAQ (reference sequence). Here the CDR3 reads CASSLGTGIIEAFF. DNA for the CDR3: TGTGCCAGCAGCTTAGGGACAGGGATAATTGAAGCTTTCTTT. The full variable domain, with the rest looked up from reference TRBV7-9 and TRBJ1-1, is DTGVSQNPRHKITKRGQNVTFRCDPISEHNRLYWYRQTLGQGPEFLTYFQNEAQLEKSRLLSDRFSAERPKGSFSTLEIQRTEQGDSAMYLCASSLGTGIIEAFFGQGTRLTVV.

The chain joins TRBV6-5 to TRBJ1-2; D may be TRBD1 (6 bases). The CDR3 has 14 residues. Germline lookup yields CDR1 MNHEY and CDR2 SVGAGI. Trimming cost V 4 bases and J 5 bases, with 14 bases left between them. CDR3 nucleotides: TGTGCCAGCAGTTCCCTACGTACAGGGTATGGCTACACCTTC. Its translation is CASSSLRTGYGYTF.

In this sample, this clone turned up a few times. The chain joins TRBV30 to TRBJ2-3, with 8 positions matching TRBD2. V shed 0 bases and J 5 bases; nucleotides not matched to a gene: 7. Germline assignment: CDR1 GTSNPN and CDR2 SVGIG (reference sequence). There are 15 residues in the CDR3. In nucleotides, the CDR3 is TGTGCCTGGAGTGTTATCGGGGGGGCCGGAGATACGCAGTATTTT. It translates to CAWSVIGGAGDTQYF.

V usage is TRBV5-4 and J usage is TRBJ1-2; the match to TRBD1 covers 10 bases. This CDR3 comprises 16 residues. V lost 1 base and J lost 6; bases outside the gene matches: 9. Germline CDR1 and CDR2: SGHNT and YYREEE (reference sequence). The chain's CDR3 is CASSLFDRGLANGYTF. The CDR3 coding sequence is TGTGCCAGCAGCTTGTTCGACAGGGGGCTAGCGAATGGCTACACCTTC. Full variable domain (missing parts from reference TRBV5-4 and TRBJ1-2): ETGVTQSPTHLIKTRGQQVTLRCSSQSGHNTVSWYQQALGQGPQFIFQYYREEENGRGNFPPRFSGLQFPNYSSELNVNALELDDSALYLCASSLFDRGLANGYTFGSGTRLTVV.

This clone has only a few counts. V is TRBV5-1 and J is TRBJ1-3; D not resolved. The CDR3 extends over 16 amino acids. Trimming took off 0 bases at V and 0 bases at J, with 10 bases between the two ends. Germline V gene sequence: CDR1 SGHRS, CDR2 YFSETQ. CDR3 amino acids: CASSLVGRPSGNTIYF. For the CDR3, the DNA is TGCGCCAGCAGCTTGGTGGGCAGACCCTCTGGAAACACCATATATTTT.

This clone showed up just a few times. This chain joins TRBV7-2 and TRBJ1-5, with TRBD1 matching 7 bases. Germline CDR1 SGHTA, CDR2 FQGNSA. CDR3 size: 13 residues. The trim removed 3 bases at V and 7 bases at J, leaving 3 bases unmatched. The chain's CDR3 is CASSFRDSQPQHF. Here the CDR3 DNA reads TGTGCCAGCAGCTTCCGGGACAGCCAGCCCCAGCATTTT.

The chain recombines TRBV7-9 with TRBJ2-1; no firm D call. The length of the CDR3 is 15 residues. The ends were cut back, 1 base at V and 4 bases at J, with 11 bases in the middle. Per germline, CDR1 SEHNR and CDR2 FQNEAQ (reference sequence). The CDR3 DNA is TGTGCCAGCAGCTTAGTGGCGTCAGGTTACAATGAGCAGTTCTTC. It yields the protein CASSLVASGYNEQFF.

To note about this clone: The identical CDR3 is also encoded by other nucleotide sequences in the sample. The rearrangement joins TRBV6-4 to TRBJ2-3; 13 bases are a match to TRBD2. Trimming took 0 bases from V and 6 from J; bases not matched to a gene: 0. Looked up from germline, CDR1 is MRHNA and CDR2 is SNTAGT. The length of the CDR3 is 15 residues. The CDR3 nucleotides are TGTGCCAGCAGTGACTCGACTAGCGGGGGGGATACGCAGTATTTT. It encodes CASSDSTSGGDTQYF.

This chain links TRBV6-1 with TRBJ2-1, with D tentatively TRBD2 (5 bases). Germline V gene sequence: CDR1 MNHNS, CDR2 SASEGT. This CDR3 is built from 15 residues. V was cut by 7 bases and J by 8 bases, with 21 bases left in between. The DNA for the CDR3 is TGTGCCAGCACCACAAGACCCCTCGGAGGCGATGAGCAGTTCTTC. Its translation: CASTTRPLGGDEQFF.

This chain connects TRBV19 to TRBJ2-2; no firm D call. The germline gives CDR1 LNHDA, CDR2 SQIVND (reference sequence). The CDR3 extends over 17 amino acids. Trimming removed 6 bases from V and 2 bases from J, with 19 bases in between. CDR3 sequence reads: CASSPAPQALNTGELFF. CDR3 bases: TGTGCCAGTAGCCCGGCACCCCAGGCCCTAAACACCGGGGAGCTGTTTTTT.

The chain uses TRBV11-1 and TRBJ2-7; tentatively, D is TRBD1 or TRBD2 (5 bases each). V lost 1 base and J lost 2, with 15 bases in between. The CDR3 runs 16 residues. From germline, CDR1 is SGHAT and CDR2 FQDESV (reference sequence). CDR3 in DNA: TGTGCCAGCAGCTTAGATGCAGGGTTGGGAGCCTACGAGCAGTACTTC. Amino acids: CASSLDAGLGAYEQYF.

This chain's CDR3 is CASSLQWGEQFF. The DNA for the CDR3 is TGCGCCAGCAGCTTGCAGTGGGGTGAGCAGTTCTTC. V gene TRBV5-1 combines with J gene TRBJ2-1; D call uncertain. The germline V gene encodes CDR1 SGHRS and CDR2 YFSETQ. This CDR3 spans 12 amino acids. V was pared by 1 base and J by 9 bases, with 8 bases between.

This chain connects TRBV11-2 to TRBJ2-3; 7 bases align to TRBD2. This CDR3 region has 17 residues. After removal of 6 bases from V and 7 bases from J, the junction contained 19 bases not matched to a gene. CDR1 SGHAT and CDR2 FQNNGV come from the germline V gene. This CDR3 is CASSTPGRARGYHTQYF. For the CDR3, the DNA is TGTGCCAGCAGTACCCCCGGAAGGGCGCGGGGGTACCATACGCAGTATTTT.

The J gene is TRBJ1-2, the V gene TRBV27; D unresolved. V gave up 2 bases and J gave up 5 bases, with 18 bases separating them. The CDR3 is made up of 16 amino acids. Germline V gene sequence: CDR1 MNHEY, CDR2 SMNVEV (reference sequence). CDR3 sequence reads: CASSLRGGQLLYGYTF. CDR3 nucleotides: TGTGCCAGCAGTTTACGAGGCGGCCAATTACTATATGGCTACACCTTC.

The rearrangement links TRBV5-1 to TRBJ2-3; TRBD1 matches at 7 bases. This CDR3 has 15 amino acids. CDR1 is SGHRS and CDR2 is YFSETQ in the germline V gene. Germline trimming cut 0 bases from V and 5 bases from J; bases unmatched to any gene: 6. The CDR3 reads CASSLELGGRDTQYF. CDR3 bases: TGCGCCAGCAGCTTGGAGCTAGGGGGCAGAGATACGCAGTATTTT.

This rearrangement joins TRBV5-8 to TRBJ2-7; the D gene is possibly TRBD1 (5 bases). The CDR3 has 15 residues. Germline values: CDR1 SGHTS, CDR2 YDEGEE. V was trimmed by 0 bases and J by 3 bases, leaving 13 bases between them. CDR3 in DNA: TGTGCCAGCAGCTTGGGTGGGGCTAACCTCTACGAGCAGTACTTC. Protein product: CASSLGGANLYEQYF.

Concerning this clone: Different DNA sequences within this sample yield the same CDR3. CDR3 in amino acids: CASSSSGDTATEAFF. The CDR3 nucleotides are TGCGCCAGCAGCTCCAGTGGGGACACCGCCACTGAAGCTTTCTTT. This rearrangement joins TRBV5-1 to TRBJ1-1, with a tentative D call TRBD1 (6 bases). This CDR3 is 15 amino acids long. Germline V gives CDR1 SGHRS, CDR2 YFSETQ. The V end lost 3 bases, the J end lost 4 bases, and 16 bases lay between the germline ends.

The chain recombines TRBV7-9 with TRBJ2-1, with 11 positions matching TRBD2. V shed 5 bases and J 4 bases; nucleotides not matched to a gene: 7. This CDR3 spans 16 amino acids. Germline CDR1 and CDR2: SEHNR and FQNEAQ (reference sequence). In nucleotides, the CDR3 is TGTGCCAGCAGCCCCCGGACTAGCGGGCTGTACAATGAGCAGTTCTTC. This translates into CASSPRTSGLYNEQFF.

This clone was found once. The V gene is TRBV2, the J gene TRBJ1-1, with D maybe TRBD1 (6 bases). This CDR3 comprises 16 residues. The V end was cut by 5 bases, the J end by 0 bases, with 16 bases between. Germline V CDR1 and CDR2: SNHLY, FYNNEI. The CDR3 region has the DNA TGTGCCAGCAGTAAAAAGGGGGGAGATATGAACACTGAAGCTTTCTTT. It yields the protein CASSKKGGDMNTEAFF. Supplemented by reference TRBV2 and TRBJ1-1, the full variable domain reads EPEVTQTPSHQVTQMGQEVILRCVPISNHLYFYWYRQILGQKVEFLVSFYNNEISEKSEIFDDQFSVERPDGSNFTLKIRSTKLEDSAMYFCASSKKGGDMNTEAFFGQGTRLTVV.

The V and J genes are TRBV27 and TRBJ2-4; D possibly matches TRBD1 or TRBD2 (5 bases each). Trimming stripped 3 bases from V and 4 bases from J, with 13 bases between. The CDR3 runs 15 residues. Per the germline V gene, CDR1 is MNHEY and CDR2 is SMNVEV (reference sequence). As DNA, the CDR3 is TGTGCCAGCAGTTTCTTCCGGGACCCAAAAAACATTCAGTACTTC. Residues: CASSFFRDPKNIQYF.

The chain links TRBV11-1 to TRBJ2-5; 12 bases fit TRBD2. Germline CDR1 reads SGHAT; CDR2 reads FQDESV (reference sequence). V lost 2 bases, J lost 5 bases, and 6 bases stayed unmatched. CDR3 length: 16 residues. CDR3 nucleotides: TGTGCCAGCAGCTTAACCGGACTAGCGGGGTGGGAGACCCAGTACTTC. Translation: CASSLTGLAGWETQYF.

The chain uses TRBV11-2 and TRBJ1-3; D is unresolved. The CDR3 covers 17 residues. Trimming left V 4 bases short and J 0 bases short, with 16 bases between. Germline V gives CDR1 SGHAT, CDR2 FQNNGV. DNA of the CDR3: TGTGCCAGCAGCTCATGGTATGAGATTCGCTCTGGAAACACCATATATTTT. Amino acids: CASSSWYEIRSGNTIYF.